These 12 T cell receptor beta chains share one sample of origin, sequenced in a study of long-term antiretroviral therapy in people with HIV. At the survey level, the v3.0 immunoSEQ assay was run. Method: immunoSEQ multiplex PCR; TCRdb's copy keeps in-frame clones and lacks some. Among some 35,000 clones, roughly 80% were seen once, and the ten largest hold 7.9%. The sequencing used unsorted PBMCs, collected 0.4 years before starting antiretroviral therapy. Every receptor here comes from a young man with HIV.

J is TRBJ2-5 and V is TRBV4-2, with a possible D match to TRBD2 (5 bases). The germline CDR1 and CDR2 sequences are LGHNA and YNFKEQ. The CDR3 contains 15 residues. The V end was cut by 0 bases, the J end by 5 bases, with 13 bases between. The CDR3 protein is CASSQDSASRETQYF. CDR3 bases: TGTGCCAGCAGCCAAGATTCCGCTAGCCGTGAGACCCAGTACTTC.

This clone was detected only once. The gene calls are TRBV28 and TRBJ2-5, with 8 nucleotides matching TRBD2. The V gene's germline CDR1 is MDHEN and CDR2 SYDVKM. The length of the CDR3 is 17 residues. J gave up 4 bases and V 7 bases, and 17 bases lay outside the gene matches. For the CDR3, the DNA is TGTGCCAGCACCAGTTCAGATGGACTAGCCCCAGTAGAGACCCAGTACTTC. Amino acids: CASTSSDGLAPVETQYF.

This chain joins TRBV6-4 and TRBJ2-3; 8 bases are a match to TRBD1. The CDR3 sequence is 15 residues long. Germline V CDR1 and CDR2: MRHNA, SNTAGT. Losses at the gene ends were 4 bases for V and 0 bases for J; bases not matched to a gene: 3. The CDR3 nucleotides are TGTGCCAGCAGTGCTACAGGGGGGAGCACAGATACGCAGTATTTT. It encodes CASSATGGSTDTQYF.

The CDR3 nucleotides are TGTGCCAGCAGTGAAGGGCGGGCGGGACGGGGGGAGACCCAGTACTTC. Translated, it gives CASSEGRAGRGETQYF. The chain uses TRBV6-1 and TRBJ2-5; tentative D call: TRBD2 (6 bases). This CDR3 comprises 16 residues. CDR1 is MNHNS, CDR2 SASEGT, per germline. Trimming removed 1 base at V and 5 bases at J, with 17 bases between.

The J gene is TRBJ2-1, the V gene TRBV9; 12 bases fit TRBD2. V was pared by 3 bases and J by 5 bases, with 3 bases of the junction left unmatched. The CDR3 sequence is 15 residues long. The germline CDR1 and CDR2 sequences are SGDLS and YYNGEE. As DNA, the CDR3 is TGTGCCAGCAGCGCTACTAGCGGGGGGAACAATGAGCAGTTCTTC. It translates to CASSATSGGNNEQFF.

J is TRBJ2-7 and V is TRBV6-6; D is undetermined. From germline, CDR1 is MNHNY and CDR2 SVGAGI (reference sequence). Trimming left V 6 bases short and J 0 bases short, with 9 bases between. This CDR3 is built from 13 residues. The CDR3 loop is CASRGRPSYEQYF. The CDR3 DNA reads TGTGCCAGCAGGGGAAGGCCCTCCTACGAGCAGTACTTC.

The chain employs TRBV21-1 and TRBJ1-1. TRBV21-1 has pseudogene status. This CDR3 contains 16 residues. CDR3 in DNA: TGTGCCAGCAGCCGCTGGCCCGCACCTATGAGTGCTGAAGCTTTCTTT. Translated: CASSRWPAPMSAEAFF.

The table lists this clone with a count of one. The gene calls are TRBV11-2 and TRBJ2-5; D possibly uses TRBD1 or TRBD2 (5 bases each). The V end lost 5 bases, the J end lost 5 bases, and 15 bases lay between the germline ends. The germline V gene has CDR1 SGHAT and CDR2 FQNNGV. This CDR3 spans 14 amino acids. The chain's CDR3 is CASSLLTGRETQYF. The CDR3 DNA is TGTGCCAGCAGCCTCTTGACGGGGCGGGAGACCCAGTACTTC.

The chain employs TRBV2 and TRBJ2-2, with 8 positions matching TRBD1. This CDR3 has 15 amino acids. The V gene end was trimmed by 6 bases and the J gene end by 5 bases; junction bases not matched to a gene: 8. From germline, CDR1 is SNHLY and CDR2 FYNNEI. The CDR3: CASSRGQGATGELFF. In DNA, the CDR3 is TGTGCCAGCAGCCGCGGGCAGGGGGCTACCGGGGAGCTGTTTTTT. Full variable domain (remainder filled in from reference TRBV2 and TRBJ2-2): EPEVTQTPSHQVTQMGQEVILRCVPISNHLYFYWYRQILGQKVEFLVSFYNNEISEKSEIFDDQFSVERPDGSNFTLKIRSTKLEDSAMYFCASSRGQGATGELFFGEGSRLTVL.

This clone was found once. The CDR3 DNA is TGTGCCAGCAGCACCTCCGAACGGCAGCCCCAGCATTTT. It is translated as CASSTSERQPQHF. The rearrangement uses TRBV6-6 and TRBJ1-5; D ambiguous. V lost 6 bases, J lost 7 bases, and 13 bases lay in between. The CDR3 totals 13 residues. CDR1 is MNHNY and CDR2 is SVGAGI in the germline V gene (reference sequence).

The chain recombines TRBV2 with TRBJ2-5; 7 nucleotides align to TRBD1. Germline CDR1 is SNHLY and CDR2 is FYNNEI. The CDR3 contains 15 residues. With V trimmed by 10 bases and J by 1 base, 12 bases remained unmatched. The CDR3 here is CATTGDGGSQETQYF. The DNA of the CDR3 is TGTGCCACCACAGGGGATGGTGGATCCCAAGAGACCCAGTACTTC.

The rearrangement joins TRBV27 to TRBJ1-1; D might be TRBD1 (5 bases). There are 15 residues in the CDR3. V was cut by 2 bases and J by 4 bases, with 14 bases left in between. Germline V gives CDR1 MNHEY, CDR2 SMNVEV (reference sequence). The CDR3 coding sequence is TGTGCCAGCAGTTTACGGGGGTGGGGGGTCACTGAAGCTTTCTTT. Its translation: CASSLRGWGVTEAFF.